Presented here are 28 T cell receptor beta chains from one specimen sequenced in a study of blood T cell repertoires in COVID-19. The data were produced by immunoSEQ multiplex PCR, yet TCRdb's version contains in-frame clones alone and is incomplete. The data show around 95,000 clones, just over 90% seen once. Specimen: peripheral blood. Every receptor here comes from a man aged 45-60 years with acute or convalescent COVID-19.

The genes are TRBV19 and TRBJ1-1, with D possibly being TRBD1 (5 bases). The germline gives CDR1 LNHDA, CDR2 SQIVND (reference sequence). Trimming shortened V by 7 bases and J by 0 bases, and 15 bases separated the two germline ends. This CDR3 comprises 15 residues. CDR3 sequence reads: CASKISGGLNTEAFF. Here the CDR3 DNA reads TGTGCCAGTAAGATAAGCGGGGGTTTGAACACTGAAGCTTTCTTT. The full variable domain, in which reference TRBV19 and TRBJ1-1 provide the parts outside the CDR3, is DGGITQSPKYLFRKEGQNVTLSCEQNLNHDAMYWYRQDPGQGLRLIYYSQIVNDFQKGDIAEGYSVSREKKESFPLTVTSAQKNPTAFYLCASKISGGLNTEAFFGQGTRLTVV.

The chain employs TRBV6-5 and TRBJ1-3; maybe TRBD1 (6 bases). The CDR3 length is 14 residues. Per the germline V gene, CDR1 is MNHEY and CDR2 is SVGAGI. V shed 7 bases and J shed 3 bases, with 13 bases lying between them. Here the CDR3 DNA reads TGTGCCAGCACCCGCAACAGGGATGGAAACACCATATATTTT. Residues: CASTRNRDGNTIYF.

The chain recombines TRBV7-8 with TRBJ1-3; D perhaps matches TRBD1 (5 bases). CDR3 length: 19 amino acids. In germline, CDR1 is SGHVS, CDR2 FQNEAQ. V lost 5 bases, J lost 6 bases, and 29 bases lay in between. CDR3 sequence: CASSPRGRGIVYFENTIYF. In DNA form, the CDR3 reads TGTGCCAGCAGCCCCCGGGGGAGGGGAATTGTATATTTCGAAAACACCATATATTTT.

The CDR3 loop reads CASRWTSSSYEQYF. CDR3 DNA sequence: TGTGCCAGCAGGTGGACTAGCAGCTCATACGAGCAGTACTTC. The chain is built from TRBV7-2 and TRBJ2-7, with TRBD2 matching 8 bases. The CDR3 is 14 residues long. After removal of 6 bases from V and 4 bases from J, the junction contained 8 bases not matched to a gene. Germline-derived CDR1 and CDR2 are SGHTA and FQGNSA.

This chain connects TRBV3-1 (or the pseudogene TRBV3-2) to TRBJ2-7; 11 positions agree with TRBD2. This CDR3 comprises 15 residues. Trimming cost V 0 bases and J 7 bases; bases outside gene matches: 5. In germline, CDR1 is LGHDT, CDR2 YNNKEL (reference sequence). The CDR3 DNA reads TGTGCCAGCAGCCAAGAAATAGCGGGAGGGGGGGAGCAGTACTTC. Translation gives CASSQEIAGGGEQYF.

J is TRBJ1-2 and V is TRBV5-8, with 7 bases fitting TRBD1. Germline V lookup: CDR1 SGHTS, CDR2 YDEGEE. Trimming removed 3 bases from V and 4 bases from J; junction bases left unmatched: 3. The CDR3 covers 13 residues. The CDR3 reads CASSSRTGYGYTF. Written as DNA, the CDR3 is TGTGCCAGCAGCTCTAGGACAGGCTATGGCTACACCTTC.

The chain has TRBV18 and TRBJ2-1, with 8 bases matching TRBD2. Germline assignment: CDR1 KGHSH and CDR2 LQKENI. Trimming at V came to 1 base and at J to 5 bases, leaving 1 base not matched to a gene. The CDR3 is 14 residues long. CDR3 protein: CASSPRAGDNEQFF. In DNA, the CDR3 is TGTGCCAGCTCACCACGAGCGGGAGACAATGAGCAGTTCTTC.

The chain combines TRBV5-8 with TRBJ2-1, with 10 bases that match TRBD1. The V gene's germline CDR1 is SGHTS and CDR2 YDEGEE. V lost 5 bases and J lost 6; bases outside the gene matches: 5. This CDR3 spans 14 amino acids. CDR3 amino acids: CASRGDRGINEQFF. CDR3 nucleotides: TGTGCCAGCAGGGGGGACAGGGGTATCAATGAGCAGTTCTTC.

DNA for the CDR3: TGTGCCAGCTCACAACAGGGGGTTTATGAAAAACTGTTTTTT. Its translation: CASSQQGVYEKLFF. V gene TRBV18 combines with J gene TRBJ1-4; TRBD1 aligns across 8 bases. Germline V gene data show CDR1 as KGHSH and CDR2 as LQKENI. V lost 4 bases, J lost 6 bases, and 4 bases stayed unmatched. The CDR3 extends over 14 amino acids.

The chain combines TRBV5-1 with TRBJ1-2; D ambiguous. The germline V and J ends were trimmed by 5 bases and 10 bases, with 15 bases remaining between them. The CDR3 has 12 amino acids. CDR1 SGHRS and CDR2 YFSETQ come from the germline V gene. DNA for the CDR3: TGCGCCAGCAGTCTTGACTCGGTGCCCTACACCTTC. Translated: CASSLDSVPYTF.

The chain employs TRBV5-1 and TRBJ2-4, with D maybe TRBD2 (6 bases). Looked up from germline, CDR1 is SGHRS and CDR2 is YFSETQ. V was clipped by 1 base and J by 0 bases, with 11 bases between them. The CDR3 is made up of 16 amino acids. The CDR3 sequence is CASSLTSSLAKNIQYF. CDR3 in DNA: TGCGCCAGCAGCTTGACTAGCAGCCTAGCCAAAAACATTCAGTACTTC.

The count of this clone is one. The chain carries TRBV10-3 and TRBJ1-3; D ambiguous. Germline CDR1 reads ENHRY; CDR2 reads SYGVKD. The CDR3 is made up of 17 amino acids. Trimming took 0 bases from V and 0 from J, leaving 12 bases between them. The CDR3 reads CAISESSGWDSGNTIYF. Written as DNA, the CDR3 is TGTGCCATCAGTGAGTCGAGCGGGTGGGACTCTGGAAACACCATATATTTT.

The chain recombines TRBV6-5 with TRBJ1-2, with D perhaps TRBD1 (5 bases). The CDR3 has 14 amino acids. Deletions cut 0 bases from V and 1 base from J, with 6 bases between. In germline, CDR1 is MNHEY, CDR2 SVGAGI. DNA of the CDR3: TGTGCCAGCAGTTACTCTCAGGGTAACTATGGCTACACCTTC. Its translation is CASSYSQGNYGYTF.

The chain's CDR3 is CASSGGTGLETQYF. Here the CDR3 DNA reads TGCGCCAGCAGTGGTGGGACAGGGTTAGAGACCCAGTACTTC. The chain joins TRBV10-1 to TRBJ2-5; 9 nucleotides match TRBD1. Trimming cost V 4 bases and J 4 bases; bases outside gene matches: 4. The CDR3 has 14 amino acids. Germline V lookup: CDR1 WNHNN, CDR2 SYGVQD (reference sequence).

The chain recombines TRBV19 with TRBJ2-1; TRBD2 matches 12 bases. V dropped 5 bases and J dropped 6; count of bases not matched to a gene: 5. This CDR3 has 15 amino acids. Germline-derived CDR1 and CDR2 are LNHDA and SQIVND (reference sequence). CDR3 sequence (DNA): TGTGCCAGTAGTGTGGGACTAGCGGGTATCAATGAGCAGTTCTTC. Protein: CASSVGLAGINEQFF.

CDR3 DNA: TGTGCCAGTTTGCAGGGGAATACTGAAGCTTTCTTT. Residues: CASLQGNTEAFF. The chain combines TRBV19 with TRBJ1-1, with D possibly being TRBD1 (6 bases). The CDR3 runs to 12 residues. In germline, CDR1 is LNHDA, CDR2 SQIVND (reference sequence). V lost 8 bases and J lost 5, with 12 bases in between.

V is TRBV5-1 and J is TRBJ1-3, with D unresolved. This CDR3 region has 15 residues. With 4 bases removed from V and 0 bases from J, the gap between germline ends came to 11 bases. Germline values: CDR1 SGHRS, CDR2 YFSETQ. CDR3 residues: CASSPRLSSGNTIYF. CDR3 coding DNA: TGCGCCAGCAGCCCCAGACTGAGCTCTGGAAACACCATATATTTT.

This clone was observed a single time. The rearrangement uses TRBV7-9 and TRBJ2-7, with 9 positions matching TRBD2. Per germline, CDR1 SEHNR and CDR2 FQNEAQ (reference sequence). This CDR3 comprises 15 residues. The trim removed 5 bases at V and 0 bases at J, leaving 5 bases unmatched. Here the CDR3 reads CASSPSGAPSYEQYF. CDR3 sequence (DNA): TGTGCCAGCAGCCCTAGCGGGGCCCCCTCCTACGAGCAGTACTTC.

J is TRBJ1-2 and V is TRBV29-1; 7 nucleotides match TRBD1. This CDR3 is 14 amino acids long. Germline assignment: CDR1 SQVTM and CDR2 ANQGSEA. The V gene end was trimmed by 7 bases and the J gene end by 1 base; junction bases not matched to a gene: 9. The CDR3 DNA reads TGCAGCGCCCTGGGACAGACGAATAACTATGGCTACACCTTC. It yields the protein CSALGQTNNYGYTF.

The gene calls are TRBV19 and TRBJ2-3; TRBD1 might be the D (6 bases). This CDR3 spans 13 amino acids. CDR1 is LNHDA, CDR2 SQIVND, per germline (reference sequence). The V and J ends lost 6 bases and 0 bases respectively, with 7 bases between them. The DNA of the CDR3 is TGTGCCAGTAGGGGGGCTAGCACAGATACGCAGTATTTT. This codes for CASRGASTDTQYF.

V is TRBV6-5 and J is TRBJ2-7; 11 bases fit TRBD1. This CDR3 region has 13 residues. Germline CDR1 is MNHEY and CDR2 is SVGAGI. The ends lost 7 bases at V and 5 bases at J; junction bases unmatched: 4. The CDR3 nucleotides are TGTGCCAGCAACCGGGACAGGGGGGACGAGCAGTACTTC. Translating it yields CASNRDRGDEQYF.

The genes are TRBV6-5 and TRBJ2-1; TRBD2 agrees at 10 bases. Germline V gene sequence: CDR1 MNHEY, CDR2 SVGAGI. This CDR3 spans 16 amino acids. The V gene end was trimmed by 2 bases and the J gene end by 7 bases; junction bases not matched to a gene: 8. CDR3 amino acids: CASSYGDLAGVNEQFF. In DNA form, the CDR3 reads TGTGCCAGCAGTTACGGAGACCTAGCGGGAGTAAATGAGCAGTTCTTC.

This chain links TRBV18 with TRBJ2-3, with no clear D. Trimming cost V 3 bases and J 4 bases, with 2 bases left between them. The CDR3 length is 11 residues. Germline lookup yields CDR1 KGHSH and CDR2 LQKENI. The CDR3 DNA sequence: TGTGCCAGCTCACCCTCAGATACGCAGTATTTT. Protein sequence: CASSPSDTQYF.

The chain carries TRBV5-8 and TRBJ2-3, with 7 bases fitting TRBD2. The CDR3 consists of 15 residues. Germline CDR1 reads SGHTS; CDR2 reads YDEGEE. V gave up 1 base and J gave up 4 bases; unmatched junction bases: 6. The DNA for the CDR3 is TGTGCCAGCAGCTTGAGGGCGGGAGTATCAGATACGCAGTATTTT. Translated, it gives CASSLRAGVSDTQYF.

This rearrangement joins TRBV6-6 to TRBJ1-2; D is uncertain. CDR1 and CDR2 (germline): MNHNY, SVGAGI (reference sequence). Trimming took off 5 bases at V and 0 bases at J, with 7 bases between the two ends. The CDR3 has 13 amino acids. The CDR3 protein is CASSREPNYGYTF. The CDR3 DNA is TGTGCCAGCAGTCGGGAGCCTAACTATGGCTACACCTTC.

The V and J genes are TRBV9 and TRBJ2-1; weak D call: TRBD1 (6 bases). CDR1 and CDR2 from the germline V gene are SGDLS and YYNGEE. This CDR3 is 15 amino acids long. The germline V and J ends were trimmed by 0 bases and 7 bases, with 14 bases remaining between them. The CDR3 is CASSVAGGAENEQFF. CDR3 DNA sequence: TGTGCCAGCAGCGTAGCTGGGGGCGCTGAAAATGAGCAGTTCTTC.

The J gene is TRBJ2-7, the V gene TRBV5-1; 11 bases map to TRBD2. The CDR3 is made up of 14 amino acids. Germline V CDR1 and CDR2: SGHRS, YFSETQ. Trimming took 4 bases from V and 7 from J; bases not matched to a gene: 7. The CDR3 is CASSGTSGRREQYF. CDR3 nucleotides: TGCGCCAGCAGCGGGACTAGCGGCCGTCGGGAGCAGTACTTC. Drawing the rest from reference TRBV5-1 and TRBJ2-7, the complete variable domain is KAGVTQTPRYLIKTRGQQVTLSCSPISGHRSVSWYQQTPGQGLQFLFEYFSETQRNKGNFPGRFSGRQFSNSRSEMNVSTLELGDSALYLCASSGTSGRREQYFGPGTRLTVT.

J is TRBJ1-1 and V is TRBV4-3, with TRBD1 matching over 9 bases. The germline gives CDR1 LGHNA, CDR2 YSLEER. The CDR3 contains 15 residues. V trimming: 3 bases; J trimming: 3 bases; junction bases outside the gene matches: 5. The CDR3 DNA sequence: TGCGCCAGCAGCCAGTTCCACAGGGGGCACACTGAAGCTTTCTTT. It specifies CASSQFHRGHTEAFF.